The 21 T cell receptor beta chains below were found in one sample sequenced in a study of blood T cell repertoires in COVID-19. The repertoire was sequenced with immunoSEQ multiplex PCR; TCRdb's copy has only in-frame clones and lacks some. The sample has 20,000 to 30,000 clones, 86% seen once. Sequences were obtained from peripheral blood. The receptors were sampled from a man aged 50 or older with active COVID-19.

The chain employs TRBV28 and TRBJ2-2; TRBD2 might be the D (6 bases). Trimming took 3 bases from V and 2 from J, leaving 7 bases between them. CDR3 length: 14 amino acids. Germline assignment: CDR1 MDHEN and CDR2 SYDVKM. The CDR3 coding sequence is TGTGCCAGCAGTTTGGGAGGAAACACCGGGGAGCTGTTTTTT. Translating gives CASSLGGNTGELFF.

The chain joins TRBV24-1 to TRBJ2-5; 7 bases are shared with TRBD1. From germline, CDR1 is KGHDR and CDR2 SFDVKD. V lost 1 base to trimming and J lost 5 bases; unmatched junction nucleotides: 6. The length of the CDR3 is 15 residues. The CDR3 sequence is CATSDFGQEVETQYF. CDR3 sequence (DNA): TGTGCCACCAGTGATTTCGGACAGGAGGTGGAGACCCAGTACTTC.

V and J are TRBV18 and TRBJ2-5, with unresolved D. Per germline, CDR1 KGHSH and CDR2 LQKENI. The CDR3 is 14 residues long. Trimming cost V 1 base and J 0 bases, with 6 bases left between them. The chain's CDR3 is CASSPRLDQETQYF. CDR3 DNA sequence: TGTGCCAGCTCACCACGACTCGACCAAGAGACCCAGTACTTC.

The J gene is TRBJ1-1, the V gene TRBV29-1; no definite D call. The CDR3 is 13 amino acids. V was pared by 3 bases and J by 0 bases, with 8 bases between. Germline CDR1 is SQVTM and CDR2 is ANQGSEA. CDR3: CSVESGLNTEAFF. The CDR3 DNA follows: TGCAGCGTTGAGTCCGGGTTGAACACTGAAGCTTTCTTT.

This sequence joins TRBV30 and TRBJ2-2, with 7 bases fitting TRBD1. This CDR3 is 13 amino acids long. CDR1 and CDR2 from the germline V gene are GTSNPN and SVGIG (reference sequence). The V segment lost 4 bases and the J segment 3 bases; nucleotides outside the gene matches: 2. The CDR3 spells CAWNRGDTGELFF. The CDR3, as DNA: TGTGCCTGGAACAGGGGTGACACCGGGGAGCTGTTTTTT.

This chain links TRBV10-1 with TRBJ2-7; 9 positions agree with TRBD1. Germline lookup yields CDR1 WNHNN and CDR2 SYGVQD (reference sequence). J lost 9 bases, V lost 6 bases, and 9 bases had no gene match. CDR3 length equals 13 residues. The CDR3 reads CASRGQGGLPQYF. The CDR3 nucleotides are TGCGCCAGCAGGGGACAGGGAGGGCTACCGCAGTACTTC.

In its sample, this clone was seen a few times. The chain uses TRBV5-4 and TRBJ1-6; 9 bases agree with TRBD1. CDR3 size: 14 residues. Germline assignment: CDR1 SGHNT and CDR2 YYREEE (reference sequence). Germline trimming cut 5 bases from V and 7 bases from J; bases unmatched to any gene: 4. In nucleotides, the CDR3 is TGTGCCAGCAGAATAACAGGGGGCAATTCACCCCTCCACTTT. This encodes CASRITGGNSPLHF.

This clone came up a few times. The chain links TRBV9 to TRBJ2-3; 11 nucleotides agree with TRBD2. CDR1 and CDR2 from the germline V gene are SGDLS and YYNGEE. Trimming cost V 4 bases and J 4 bases; bases outside gene matches: 8. This CDR3 contains 16 residues. CDR3 DNA sequence: TGTGCCAGCAGCCCCGGACTAGCGGGCAACGCAGATACGCAGTATTTT. As protein: CASSPGLAGNADTQYF.

The chain links TRBV9 to TRBJ2-3; 11 positions agree with TRBD1. This CDR3 is built from 14 residues. Germline V gene data show CDR1 as SGDLS and CDR2 as YYNGEE. V lost 3 bases, J lost 5 bases, and 2 bases stayed unmatched. CDR3 in amino acids: CASSAGQGGDTQYF. CDR3 DNA sequence: TGTGCCAGCAGCGCGGGACAGGGGGGAGATACGCAGTATTTT.

This sequence joins TRBV30 and TRBJ1-6; 9 bases align to TRBD1. V shed 4 bases, J shed 10 bases, and the junction held 8 bases outside the gene matches. Looked up from germline, CDR1 is GTSNPN and CDR2 is SVGIG (reference sequence). This CDR3 has 14 residues. For the CDR3, the DNA is TGTGCCTGGAATGTGGACAGGGGTTTCTCACCCCTCCACTTT. Encoded protein: CAWNVDRGFSPLHF.

The chain recombines TRBV19 with TRBJ2-7; 9 nucleotides align to TRBD1. The ends lost 5 bases at V and 2 bases at J; junction bases unmatched: 7. CDR3 length equals 15 residues. CDR1 and CDR2 from the germline V gene are LNHDA and SQIVND (reference sequence). This chain's CDR3 is CASSERTGAPYEQYF. In nucleotides, the CDR3 is TGTGCCAGTAGTGAACGGACAGGGGCCCCCTACGAGCAGTACTTC. The complete variable domain, with remaining parts taken from reference TRBV19 and TRBJ2-7, reads DGGITQSPKYLFRKEGQNVTLSCEQNLNHDAMYWYRQDPGQGLRLIYYSQIVNDFQKGDIAEGYSVSREKKESFPLTVTSAQKNPTAFYLCASSERTGAPYEQYFGPGTRLTVT.

This sequence joins TRBV7-9 and TRBJ1-2, with TRBD1 matching over 10 bases. CDR3 size: 17 residues. Germline CDR1 SEHNR, CDR2 FQNEAQ (reference sequence). V lost 5 bases and J lost 7; bases outside the gene matches: 16. The DNA of the CDR3 is TGTGCCAGCAGCCCCTCGGGGTGGGACAGGGGCCCCCTTGGCTACACCTTC. This sequence encodes CASSPSGWDRGPLGYTF.

The chain is built from TRBV2 and TRBJ2-1, with a weak D call TRBD1 (5 bases). The germline V and J ends were trimmed by 8 bases and 5 bases, with 13 bases remaining between them. The CDR3 is 13 residues long. Germline V gene sequence: CDR1 SNHLY, CDR2 FYNNEI. DNA for the CDR3: TGTGCCAGCCGGCAGGGTCTCAACAATGAGCAGTTCTTC. Residues: CASRQGLNNEQFF.

This chain links TRBV6-5 with TRBJ2-7; 10 bases are a match to TRBD1. V gave up 2 bases and J gave up 3 bases; unmatched junction bases: 1. This CDR3 contains 14 residues. CDR1 MNHEY and CDR2 SVGAGI come from the germline V gene. CDR3 protein: CASSYRDRGYEQYF. The CDR3 DNA sequence: TGTGCCAGCAGTTACCGGGACAGGGGCTACGAGCAGTACTTC.

This clone was observed once. The chain employs TRBV2 and TRBJ2-7; no clear D. The length of the CDR3 is 11 residues. Between the trimmed V and J ends, which lost 6 bases and 4 bases, there was a span of 7 bases. The germline V gene has CDR1 SNHLY and CDR2 FYNNEI. The CDR3 protein is CASSLRYEQYF. CDR3 DNA sequence: TGTGCCAGCAGCCTCAGATACGAGCAGTACTTC.

CDR3 amino acids: CASSEGTGGRSTDTQYF. The CDR3 nucleotides read TGTGCCAGCAGTGAGGGGACGGGGGGGCGCAGCACAGATACGCAGTATTTT. The V call is TRBV25-1, the J call TRBJ2-3; 8 bases agree with TRBD2. The germline CDR1 and CDR2 sequences are MGHDK and SYGVNS. The V segment lost 3 bases and the J segment 0 bases; nucleotides outside the gene matches: 8. The CDR3 sequence is 17 residues long.

V and J are TRBV12-5 and TRBJ2-1; TRBD1 is a possible D gene (5 bases). This CDR3 comprises 15 residues. Germline loops: CDR1 LGHNT, CDR2 FRNRAP. With 1 base removed from V and 10 bases from J, the gap between germline ends came to 17 bases. In DNA, the CDR3 is TGTGCTAGTGGTTTGGCCCATCTAAGGGGTGGGGAGCAGTTCTTC. Its translation: CASGLAHLRGGEQFF.

The rearrangement joins TRBV7-8 to TRBJ2-4, with 16 bases lining up with TRBD2. Trimming at V came to 5 bases and at J to 7 bases, leaving 8 bases not matched to a gene. Germline loops: CDR1 SGHVS, CDR2 FQNEAQ. The CDR3 covers 17 residues. The chain's CDR3 is CASSLGTSGRAGNIQYF. For the CDR3, the DNA is TGTGCCAGCAGCCTCGGGACTAGCGGGAGGGCGGGGAACATTCAGTACTTC.

The gene calls are TRBV5-1 and TRBJ2-5, with a weak D call TRBD1 (6 bases). Trimming cost V 7 bases and J 4 bases, with 17 bases left between them. Germline CDR1 SGHRS, CDR2 YFSETQ. CDR3 length: 14 amino acids. Here the CDR3 reads CASRVGTKGETQYF. In DNA, the CDR3 is TGCGCCAGCCGTGTCGGGACAAAGGGAGAGACCCAGTACTTC.

V is TRBV6-2 or TRBV6-3 and J is TRBJ2-7; 7 nucleotides align to TRBD2. The V segment lost 6 bases and the J segment 0 bases; nucleotides outside the gene matches: 8. Germline V gene sequence: CDR1 MNHEY, CDR2 SVGEGT. The CDR3 covers 15 residues. The CDR3 protein is CASSYSAGVSYEQYF. The CDR3 DNA is TGTGCCAGCAGCTATTCGGCGGGGGTCTCCTACGAGCAGTACTTC.

The CDR3 is CAFSRTGDGGELFF. As DNA, the CDR3 is TGTGCCTTCTCTAGGACAGGGGATGGGGGGGAGCTGTTTTTT. This chain connects TRBV30 to TRBJ2-2; TRBD1 aligns across 9 bases. The germline gives CDR1 GTSNPN, CDR2 SVGIG (reference sequence). The CDR3 is made up of 14 amino acids. With 7 bases clipped from V and 8 bases from J, the junction kept 11 bases outside the gene matches.